A selection of T cell receptor beta chains follows, all from one sample in a study of tumor-infiltrating lymphocytes in primary liver carcinoma. TCRdb reprocessed the multiplex PCR reads with MiXCR, giving one entry per CDR3 protein. Among 330,000 or so distinct CDR3 sequences listed, about 61% were seen once. Sequenced material: peripheral blood. Receptors were obtained from a man aged 35-49 years with primary liver carcinoma and hepatitis B virus infection. CDR3s include the opening cysteine and the closing phenylalanine or tryptophan. The order of the fields is V gene, clone size, J gene, D gene, CDR3 protein, CDR3 DNA. The D gene is left open where the match is weak. Expanded clones get a size class; other rows say once, few or many, or leave the size out.

TRBV28	many	TRBJ1-2	.	CASSLWALERGYTF	TGTGCCAGCAGTTTATGGGCCCTAGAGCGTGGCTACACCTTC
TRBV6-2/TRBV6-3	many	TRBJ1-5	.	CASSYSRTAGSNQPQHF	TGTGCCAGCAGTTACTCCCGGACGGCGGGGAGCAATCAGCCCCAGCATTTT
TRBV6-2/TRBV6-3	few	TRBJ2-2	.	CASSYHPDRGLGGTGELFF	TGTGCCAGCAGTTATCACCCCGACAGGGGACTAGGAGGCACCGGGGAGCTGTTTTTT
TRBV5-6	few	TRBJ1-5	.	CASSKKRGGNQPQHF	TGTGCCAGCAGCAAGAAAAGGGGCGGCAATCAGCCCCAGCATTTT
TRBV6-2/TRBV6-3	few	TRBJ2-7	.	CATPRGGGPGQYF	TGTGCCACCCCCCGAGGGGGAGGGCCTGGGCAGTACTTC
TRBV11-2	.	TRBJ2-7	TRBD2	CTSSLLAGVYEQYF	TGTACCAGCAGCTTGCTAGCGGGAGTTTACGAGCAGTATTTC
TRBV7-9	.	TRBJ2-3	.	CASSTSVSTDTQYF	TGTGCCAGCAGCACCTCAGTGAGCACAGATACGCAGTATTTT
TRBV7-8	many	TRBJ2-3	TRBD2	CASSFLGGRGTDTQYF	TGTGCCAGCAGCTTCCTAGGCGGGAGGGGGACTGATACGCAGTATTTT
TRBV4-2	.	TRBJ2-7	.	CASSQRQGTSYEQYF	TGTGCCAGCAGCCAAAGGCAGGGGACCAGCTACGAGCAGTACTTC
TRBV11-2	.	TRBJ1-1	.	CASSLAYTGKGTEAFF	TGTGCCAGCAGCTTAGCCTACACGGGGAAGGGAACCGAAGCTTTCTTT
TRBV5-1	few	TRBJ2-2	.	CASSIQGNTGELFF	TGCGCCAGCAGCATACAGGGAAACACCGGGGAGCTGTTTTTT
TRBV4-3	once	TRBJ2-7	TRBD2	CASSQDRSGRRYDQYF	TGCGCCAGCAGCCAAGATCGAAGCGGGAGAAGGTACGACCAGTATTTC
TRBV10-3	few	TRBJ2-2	.	CAIREGARSGELFF	TGTGCCATCAGGGAGGGGGCCCGCTCCGGGGAGCTGTTTTTT
TRBV4-1	few	TRBJ2-2	TRBD2	CASSQGTSGSLNPRELFF	TGTGCCAGCAGCCAAGGGACTAGCGGGAGTCTAAATCCCCGTGAGCTGTTTTTT
TRBV6-1	many	TRBJ2-7	TRBD2	CATTPLAGDYEQYF	TGTGCCACCACTCCACTAGCGGGAGATTACGAGCAGTACTTC
TRBV12-3/TRBV12-4	once	TRBJ2-1	.	CASSYIRLGDNEQFF	TGTGCCAGCAGTTACATACGACTGGGCGACAATGAGCAGTTCTTC
TRBV5-1	.	TRBJ1-1	.	CASSSQLNTEAFF	TGCGCCAGCAGCTCACAACTGAACACTGAAGCTTTCTTT
TRBV4-3	many	TRBJ2-3	TRBD2	CASSQASGSADTQYF	TGCGCCAGCAGCCAAGCTAGCGGGAGTGCAGATACGCAGTATTTT
TRBV7-2	.	TRBJ2-7	.	CASSFTTDNYEQYF	TGTGCCAGCAGCTTCACTACGGACAACTACGAGCAGTACTTC
TRBV11-2	.	TRBJ2-1	TRBD1	CAGSRQGFRHNEQFF	TGTGCCGGTAGCCGACAGGGTTTTAGGCACAATGAGCAATTCTTC
TRBV6-6	.	TRBJ1-1	TRBD1	CASSRTTGTNTEAFF	TGTGCCAGCAGCAGAACGACAGGGACTAACACTGAAGCTTTCTTT
TRBV10-3	many	TRBJ2-7	.	CAISESHSYEQYF	TGTGCCATCAGTGAGAGCCACTCCTACGAGCAGTACTTC
TRBV4-1	.	TRBJ2-6	.	CASSHYDRTPSGANVLTF	TGCGCCAGCAGCCACTACGACAGGACCCCCTCTGGGGCCAACGTCCTGACTTTC
TRBV10-3	.	TRBJ2-7	.	CATSGEALYGQYF	TGTGCCACGAGCGGTGAAGCCCTATACGGGCAGTACTTC
TRBV11-2	many	TRBJ2-1	TRBD2	CASSLQSFREGANEQFF	TGTGCCAGCAGCTTACAGTCTTTCCGGGAGGGAGCCAATGAGCAGTTCTTC
TRBV28	.	TRBJ2-1	TRBD2	CASSGGLAGAGEQFF	TGTGCCAGCAGCGGGGGACTAGCGGGAGCCGGGGAGCAGTTCTTC
TRBV6-6	many	TRBJ2-3	.	CASRPRKDTDTQYF	TGTGCCTCTCGACCGCGGAAGGACACAGATACGCAGTATTTT
TRBV11-3	.	TRBJ2-5	.	CANSPGTQRETQYF	TGTGCCAACAGCCCCGGGACCCAGAGAGAGACCCAGTACTTC
TRBV5-1	once	TRBJ2-7	.	CASSLVQGGSSYEQYF	TGCGCCAGCAGCCTGGTCCAGGGGGGGAGCTCCTACGAGCAGTACTTC
TRBV11-2	.	TRBJ2-6	TRBD1	CASSFDWTGLSSGANVLTF	TGTGCCAGCAGCTTTGACTGGACAGGGCTGAGCTCTGGGGCCAACGTCCTGACTTTC
TRBV5-1	.	TRBJ2-1	TRBD2	CASSLVAGGVNEQFF	TGCGCCAGCAGCTTGGTGGCGGGAGGGGTAAATGAGCAGTTCTTC
TRBV6-1	.	TRBJ1-5	.	CASSETWGGQPQHF	TGTGCCAGCAGTGAAACATGGGGGGGTCAGCCCCAGCATTTT
TRBV28	.	TRBJ1-1	.	CACSLTAAKNTEAFF	TGTGCCTGCAGTTTAACGGCAGCCAAGAACACTGAAGCTTTCTTT
TRBV11-2	.	TRBJ2-7	.	CASSLDHLYEQYF	TGTGCAAGCAGCTTAGACCACCTCTACGAGCAGTACTTC
TRBV12-3/TRBV12-4	.	TRBJ2-2	TRBD2	CVSSQREGNTGELFF	TGTGTCAGCAGCCAGCGGGAGGGGAACACAGGGGAGCTGTTTTTT
TRBV11-2	.	TRBJ2-7	TRBD1	CASTRVSGTGNYERYF	TGTGCCAGCACTCGCGTCTCCGGGACAGGGAACTACGAGCGGTACTTC
TRBV24-1	few	TRBJ1-5	.	CATSAYSNQPQHF	TGTGCCACCAGTGCTTATAGCAATCAGCCCCAGCATTTT
TRBV5-1	.	TRBJ1-1	.	CASSITADSEAFF	TGCGCCAGCAGCATAACAGCCGATTCTGAAGCTTTCTTT
TRBV5-8	.	TRBJ2-3	.	CASSWIVDGTDTQYF	TGTGCCAGCAGCTGGATAGTCGATGGCACAGATACGCAGTATTTT
TRBV5-4	.	TRBJ1-4	.	CASSFGWRVEKLFF	TGTGCCAGCAGCTTTGGATGGAGGGTCGAAAAACTGTTTTTT
TRBV6-6	few	TRBJ1-1	.	CASSYLQAGAEAFF	TGTGCCAGCAGTTACTTACAGGCCGGCGCTGAAGCTTTCTTT
TRBV10-1	.	TRBJ2-7	.	CATQAEETDEQYF	TGCGCCACCCAAGCGGAAGAGACAGACGAGCAATACTTC
TRBV4-3	.	TRBJ2-4	TRBD1	CASSQVSGQGKNIQYF	TGCGCCAGCAGCCAAGTTAGCGGACAGGGAAAAAACATTCAGTACTTC
TRBV12-3/TRBV12-4	.	TRBJ2-4	.	CASSLEGGIQYF	TGTGCCAGCAGTTTGGAGGGTGGCATTCAGTACTTC
TRBV6-6	.	TRBJ2-3	TRBD2	CTSSSMIAGGTGTQYF	TGTACCAGCAGTTCCATGATAGCGGGAGGAACAGGTACGCAGTATTTT
TRBV12-3/TRBV12-4	many	TRBJ1-1	.	CASSRQEGVEAFF	TGTGCCAGCAGCCGACAGGAGGGAGTTGAAGCTTTCTTT
TRBV4-2	.	TRBJ2-6	.	CASSQDLVNSEGNVLTF	TGTGCCAGCAGCCAAGATCTGGTGAATTCTGAGGGCAACGTCCTGACTTTC
TRBV11-2	.	TRBJ1-1	.	CASSLQVGKSEAFF	TGTGCCAGTAGCTTACAAGTAGGTAAATCTGAAGCTTTCTTT
TRBV11-2	many	TRBJ2-7	.	CASSSPETASYEQYF	TGTGCCAGCAGCTCACCCGAGACAGCCTCCTACGAGCAGTACTTC
TRBV4-3	.	TRBJ1-5	.	CPSSQGVHQSQHF	TGCCCCAGCAGCCAAGGGGTTCATCAGTCCCAGCATTTT
TRBV5-4	few	TRBJ2-1	TRBD2	CASSFVLAGGVFREQFF	TGTGCCAGCAGCTTCGTCCTAGCGGGAGGGGTATTTAGGGAGCAGTTCTTC
TRBV7-9	.	TRBJ2-1	TRBD2	CASSLARTSGPGINEQFF	TGTGCCAGCAGCTTAGCGAGGACTAGCGGCCCCGGCATCAATGAGCAGTTCTTC
TRBV14	many	TRBJ2-3	.	CASSQDPGADTQYF	TGTGCCAGCAGCCAAGATCCAGGGGCAGATACGCAGTATTTT
TRBV13	few	TRBJ2-3	.	CASSSRVVVPDTQYF	TGTGCCAGCAGCTCGAGGGTCGTTGTCCCAGATACGCAGTATTTT
TRBV4-1	many	TRBJ2-7	TRBD2	CASSAGGGYEQYF	TGTGCCAGCAGCGCCGGGGGGGGATACGAGCAGTACTTC
TRBV6-2/TRBV6-3	many	TRBJ2-1	.	CASSRSRNEQFF	TGTGCCAGCAGCAGAAGCCGGAATGAGCAGTTCTTC
TRBV6-5	.	TRBJ2-1	TRBD2	CASSYRFPAGADNSYNERFF	TGTGCCAGCAGTTACAGGTTTCCAGCGGGAGCGGATAACTCCTACAATGAGCGGTTCTTC
TRBV11-1	.	TRBJ1-1	TRBD1	CASSAYRGVNTEAPF	TGTGCCAGCAGCGCCTACAGGGGCGTGAACACTGAAGCTCCCTTT
TRBV11-2	.	TRBJ1-2	TRBD1	CANSQRTGAYGYTF	TGTGCCAACAGCCAAAGGACAGGTGCCTATGGCTACACCTTC